This T cell receptor beta chain was found in a study of blood T cell repertoires in COVID-19 (TCRdb year 2020). Broadly, across the study: Collaborator samples came from the United States, Italy and Spain and covered acute and convalescent phases of COVID-19. The repertoires were made available in a free public database intended to serve as a resource for research on the immune response to SARS-CoV-2. The dataset comprised deeply sampled blood TCRbeta repertoires from subjects exposed to, actively infected with, or recovered from COVID-19. A de-identified subject ID, COVID-19 status, age in years and sex were almost always included in the sample metadata. Where available, HLA class I and class II types were obtained from metadata supplied by the sample provider rather than from assay-based typing. The material from the prospective study consisted of cDNA or gDNA derived from T cells, B-cell-depleted T cells, or PBMCs. The samples were drawn from the first 160 participants of the ongoing ImmuneRACE study and from over 950 subjects provided by 6 global collaborators.

The immunoSEQ Assay, a bias-controlled multiplex PCR, was used to amplify TCRbeta CDR3 regions from genomic DNA. In the authors' own workflow: Within the assay, amplification of reference gene primers was used to estimate how many nucleated cells each sample contained. To quantify the absolute abundance of each unique TCRbeta CDR3 rearrangement, sequence reads were collapsed and filtered. Productive Simpson clonality was computed per sample as the square root of Simpson's diversity index over productive rearrangements. Here the immuneACCESS table is served through TCRdb, limited to in-frame sequences with V and J called. Missing clones are a known gap in these copies; in checked studies unresolved V genes cover under half, and the rest lacks a known reason. The V and J calls and clone size come from that table; D and trimming were worked out from the DNA. Present in this sample are about 250,000 clones, 80% to 90% of which were seen just once. The ten largest clones take up around 4.7% of the sample.

With regard to this clone: This receptor's antigen is unknown. No much larger clone is present one base from it, and per-base qualities are unavailable.

Collaborating institutions collected whole blood in K2EDTA tubes following their own protocols. Collaborator samples were shipped for TCRbeta analysis as frozen whole blood, isolated PBMCs, or DNA extracted from either sample type. Study-wide findings and limitations: Clinical and demographic metadata were provided uncurated, with the amount varying by source and participant.

According to the germline V gene, CDR1 reads LGHNA and CDR2 reads YSLEER. Between the V and J ends, shortened by 0 bases and 8 bases respectively, the junction contains 14 bases. The CDR3 starts with the cysteine, ends with the phenylalanine, and has 16 residues. The only DNA kept is the CDR3, 48 bases in frame from the first base. Sequences were obtained from peripheral blood. The rearrangement combines TRBV4-3 with TRBJ1-6, with no confident D gene call. The source is a woman aged 70-85 years with acute or convalescent COVID-19. The CDR3 loop reads CASSQEANSRDSPLHF. DNA sequence: TGCGCCAGCAGCCAAGAGGCCAACAGCCGAGATTCACCCCTCCACTTT.